This entry lists 5 T cell receptor beta chains sequenced from one sample in a study of blood T cells in healthy people across ages. A J-beta primer mix and a sample-barcoded 5' primer were used in a second PCR of roughly 6 to 12 cycles. MiXCR was run by TCRdb on the 5' RACE reads, yielding one entry per CDR3 protein. This sample has approximately 1.5 million distinct CDR3 sequences, with 40% to 45% found just once. The sequenced material came from blood. The receptors were gathered from a woman aged 18-29 years in good health.

This clonotype was detected only a few times. The chain has TRBV10-3 and TRBJ2-7; 7 bases line up with TRBD2. This CDR3 is built from 12 residues. CDR1 and CDR2 (germline): ENHRY, SYGVKD. The V segment lost 10 bases and the J segment 0 bases; nucleotides outside the gene matches: 3. DNA of the CDR3: TGTGCCACCAGGACTAGCTCCTACGAGCAGTACTTC. Its translation: CATRTSSYEQYF.

The chain employs TRBV3-1 and TRBJ2-3; 8 bases fit TRBD1. V was clipped by 4 bases and J by 0 bases; unmatched bases: 9. The CDR3 covers 17 residues. The germline V gene encodes CDR1 LGHDT and CDR2 YNNKEL (reference sequence). The CDR3 region is CASSPRRQGPSTDTQYF. The CDR3 DNA reads TGTGCCAGCAGCCCCCGTAGACAGGGGCCGAGCACAGATACGCAGTATTTT.

V is TRBV12-3 or TRBV12-4 and J is TRBJ2-3; D possibly corresponds to TRBD2 (6 bases). The CDR3 runs 17 residues. Deletions cut 8 bases from V and 2 bases from J, with 23 bases between. The CDR3, as DNA: TGTGCCAGCGACCCAGGCCAGGAGGGACGGACCACAGATACGCAGTATTTT. It specifies CASDPGQEGRTTDTQYF.

This clonotype came up a few times. The genes are TRBV11-2 and TRBJ2-1; 9 nucleotides agree with TRBD2. V shed 1 base and J 1 base; nucleotides not matched to a gene: 8. This CDR3 contains 18 residues. CDR1 and CDR2 (germline): SGHAT, FQNNGV. The CDR3 DNA reads as TGTGCCAGCAGCTTAGCACCCTATAGCGGGGGTTCCTACAATGAGCAGTTCTTC. It yields the protein CASSLAPYSGGSYNEQFF.

The V call is TRBV11-2, the J call TRBJ1-2; a possible D gene is TRBD1 (6 bases). Germline V gene lookup returns CDR1 SGHAT and CDR2 FQNNGV. CDR3 length: 16 residues. The V end lost 1 base, the J end lost 3 bases, and 15 bases lay between the germline ends. The CDR3 spells CASSLAYRGGHYGYTF. In DNA form, the CDR3 reads TGTGCCAGCAGCTTAGCCTATCGTGGGGGCCACTATGGCTACACCTTC.